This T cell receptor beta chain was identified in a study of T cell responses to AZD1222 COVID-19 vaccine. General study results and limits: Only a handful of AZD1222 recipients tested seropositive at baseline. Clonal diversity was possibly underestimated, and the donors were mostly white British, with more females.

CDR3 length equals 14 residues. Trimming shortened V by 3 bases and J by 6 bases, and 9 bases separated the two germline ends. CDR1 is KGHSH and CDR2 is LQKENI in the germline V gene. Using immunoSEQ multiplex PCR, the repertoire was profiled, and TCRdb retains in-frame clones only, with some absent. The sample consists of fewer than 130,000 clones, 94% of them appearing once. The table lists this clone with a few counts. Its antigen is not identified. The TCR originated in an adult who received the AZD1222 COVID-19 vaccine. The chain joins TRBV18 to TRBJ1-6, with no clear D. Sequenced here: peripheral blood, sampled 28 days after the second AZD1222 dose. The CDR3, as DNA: TGTGCCAGCTCACCGGAGGTCTCTAATTCACCCCTCCACTTT. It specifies CASSPEVSNSPLHF.